Presented here are 26 T cell receptor beta chains from one specimen sequenced in a study of CD8 T cells in Susac syndrome. Reverse transcription used 0.5 to 1 ug RNA and random hexamers. TCRdb reprocessed the immunoSEQ multiplex PCR reads with MiXCR, giving one entry per CDR3 protein. Among roughly 200,000 distinct CDR3 sequences listed, roughly 94% were seen once. The material sequenced was CD4+ T cells from PBMCs. These TCRs come from a human donor with multiple sclerosis.

The chain recombines TRBV24-1 with TRBJ2-5; 10 positions agree with TRBD1. Germline CDR1 is KGHDR and CDR2 is SFDVKD. CDR3 length equals 16 residues. V trimming: 3 bases; J trimming: 3 bases; junction bases outside the gene matches: 6. This CDR3 reads CATSDRGTGEEETQYF. CDR3 bases: TGTGCCACCAGTGATAGGGGGACAGGGGAGGAAGAGACCCAGTACTTC.

The chain combines TRBV11-2 with TRBJ2-1; 10 positions match TRBD2. Germline CDR1 is SGHAT and CDR2 is FQNNGV. The CDR3 totals 20 residues. J lost 0 bases, V lost 4 bases, and 15 bases had no gene match. The CDR3 region has the DNA TGTGCCAGCAGCTCGCCACTGATGGGACTAGCGCCAAGCTCCTACAATGAGCAGTTCTTC. Its translation: CASSSPLMGLAPSSYNEQFF. The full variable domain, rest sourced from reference TRBV11-2 and TRBJ2-1, is EAGVAQSPRYKIIEKRQSVAFWCNPISGHATLYWYQQILGQGPKLLIQFQNNGVVDDSQLPKDRFSAERLKGVDSTLKIQPAKLEDSAVYLCASSSPLMGLAPSSYNEQFFGPGTRLTVL.

This clonotype was picked up a small number of times. This chain uses TRBV20-1 with TRBJ2-3, with 11 nucleotides matching TRBD2. CDR3 length: 14 residues. V shed 5 bases and J 4 bases; nucleotides not matched to a gene: 5. Germline CDR1 is DFQATT and CDR2 is SNEGSKA (reference sequence). CDR3 residues: CSAPTSGGPDTQYF. DNA for the CDR3: TGCAGTGCTCCTACTAGCGGGGGACCAGATACGCAGTATTTT.

The chain couples TRBV30 to TRBJ2-1; either TRBD1 or TRBD2 may supply D (5 bases each). CDR1 GTSNPN and CDR2 SVGIG come from the germline V gene (reference sequence). Trimming stripped 4 bases from V and 0 bases from J, with 19 bases between. The CDR3 runs 17 residues. The CDR3 region has the DNA TGTGCCTGGAACCATCCTCCTCGGGGCCTCTCCTACAATGAGCAGTTCTTC. This gives the protein CAWNHPPRGLSYNEQFF.

A single count supports this clonotype. The chain employs TRBV20-1 and TRBJ1-1; the D is unclear. The CDR3 loop spans 13 amino acids. From germline, CDR1 is DFQATT and CDR2 SNEGSKA (reference sequence). V was trimmed by 5 bases and J by 3 bases, leaving 13 bases between them. The CDR3 region has the DNA TGCAGTGCTGGAGTCCCGGGAGACACTGAAGCTTTCTTT. This codes for CSAGVPGDTEAFF.

This clonotype was counted a single time. The chain links TRBV7-2 to TRBJ2-1; a possible D gene is TRBD2 (5 bases). CDR3 size: 14 residues. The V gene's germline CDR1 is SGHTA and CDR2 FQGNSA. The V end was cut by 1 base, the J end by 8 bases, with 12 bases between. The CDR3 protein is CASSLGGYIDEQFF. As DNA, the CDR3 is TGTGCCAGCAGCTTAGGAGGGTATATCGATGAGCAGTTCTTC.

V gene TRBV2 combines with J gene TRBJ2-5; TRBD2 agrees at 8 bases. Unmatched junction bases numbered 5, after V lost 6 bases and J lost 5 bases. CDR3 length equals 13 residues. Looked up from germline, CDR1 is SNHLY and CDR2 is FYNNEI. The CDR3 here is CASRLLAVETQYF. In DNA, the CDR3 is TGTGCCAGCAGATTACTAGCGGTGGAGACCCAGTACTTC.

V is TRBV11-2 and J is TRBJ2-4; the match to TRBD1 covers 8 bases. V lost 6 bases to trimming and J lost 6 bases; unmatched junction nucleotides: 4. CDR3 length equals 13 residues. Germline values: CDR1 SGHAT, CDR2 FQNNGV. Here the CDR3 DNA reads TGTGCCAGCAGGTCCACAGGGGGAAACATTCAGTACTTC. It encodes CASRSTGGNIQYF.

The rearrangement joins TRBV4-2 to TRBJ2-2, with D possibly being TRBD2 (6 bases). Germline values: CDR1 LGHNA, CDR2 YNFKEQ. Trimming left V 3 bases short and J 0 bases short, with 11 bases between. The CDR3 loop spans 16 amino acids. CDR3 residues: CASSQRGLANTGELFF. The DNA for the CDR3 is TGTGCCAGCAGCCAGAGGGGACTGGCGAACACCGGGGAGCTGTTTTTT.

The chain is built from TRBV7-3 and TRBJ2-1, with D perhaps TRBD2 (5 bases). This CDR3 is built from 11 residues. Germline V gives CDR1 SGHTA, CDR2 FQGTGA. Trimming pared 4 bases from V and 10 bases from J, leaving 8 bases between. The chain's CDR3 is CASSSGVEQFF. The DNA of the CDR3 is TGTGCCAGCAGCTCCGGGGTGGAGCAGTTCTTC.

V gene TRBV3-1 combines with J gene TRBJ2-3; weak D call: TRBD2 (5 bases). Germline lookup yields CDR1 LGHDT and CDR2 YNNKEL (reference sequence). The CDR3 is 16 amino acids. The ends were cut back, 1 base at V and 5 bases at J, with 16 bases in the middle. The CDR3 spells CASSQGRRALIDTQYF. CDR3 bases: TGTGCCAGCAGCCAAGGAAGGCGGGCGTTGATAGATACGCAGTATTTT.

This chain joins TRBV30 and TRBJ1-2; 7 bases align to TRBD1. The germline gives CDR1 GTSNPN, CDR2 SVGIG (reference sequence). V lost 0 bases and J lost 8; bases outside the gene matches: 3. The CDR3 covers 12 residues. As DNA, the CDR3 is TGTGCCTGGAGTGTAGACAGGGAGGGCTACACCTTC. Protein product: CAWSVDREGYTF.

The CDR3 sequence: CAWSVSRNTEAFF. The CDR3 DNA follows: TGTGCCTGGAGTGTTTCCCGGAACACTGAAGCTTTCTTT. The V call is TRBV30, the J call TRBJ1-1; D not certain. Germline loops: CDR1 GTSNPN, CDR2 SVGIG (reference sequence). This CDR3 comprises 13 residues. Trimming stripped 0 bases from V and 1 base from J, with 6 bases between.

The chain combines TRBV29-1 with TRBJ1-5, with a tentative D call TRBD1 (5 bases). Germline V CDR1 and CDR2: SQVTM, ANQGSEA. This CDR3 region has 14 residues. Trimming left V 4 bases short and J 5 bases short, with 15 bases between. CDR3 nucleotides: TGCAGCGTTGGACTCGCAGGGAGGGATCAGCCCCAGCATTTT. Protein: CSVGLAGRDQPQHF.

The V gene is TRBV20-1, the J gene TRBJ2-5; D is ambiguous. Germline V gene data show CDR1 as DFQATT and CDR2 as SNEGSKA (reference sequence). The CDR3 length is 13 residues. V dropped 1 base and J dropped 5 bases, with 11 bases sitting between them. CDR3 residues: CSARVWVGETQYF. CDR3 bases: TGCAGTGCTAGAGTCTGGGTAGGGGAGACCCAGTACTTC.

The gene calls are TRBV29-1 and TRBJ1-2; D might be TRBD1 (5 bases). Trimming removed 1 base at V and 0 bases at J, with 12 bases between. CDR1 and CDR2 from the germline V gene are SQVTM and ANQGSEA. There are 15 residues in the CDR3. The CDR3 region has the DNA TGCAGCGTTGAAGGTCCCCAGGGAACTAACTATGGCTACACCTTC. Encoded protein: CSVEGPQGTNYGYTF. The variable domain in full, with the rest retrieved from reference TRBV29-1 and TRBJ1-2, is SAVISQKPSRDICQRGTSLTIQCQVDSQVTMMFWYRQQPGQSLTLIATANQGSEATYESGFVIDKFPISRPNLTFSTLTVSNMSPEDSSIYLCSVEGPQGTNYGYTFGSGTRLTVV.

V usage is TRBV4-1 and J usage is TRBJ1-2; 9 nucleotides agree with TRBD1. V lost 0 bases to trimming and J lost 4 bases; unmatched junction nucleotides: 12. The length of the CDR3 is 18 residues. Germline values: CDR1 MGHRA, CDR2 YSYEKL. CDR3 DNA sequence: TGCGCCAGCAGCCAAGATCCAACAGGGGGCCGCCGAGGCTATGGCTACACCTTC. Translation gives CASSQDPTGGRRGYGYTF.

V gene TRBV4-1 combines with J gene TRBJ2-1, with D perhaps TRBD1 or TRBD2 (5 bases each). Between the trimmed V and J ends, which lost 6 bases and 1 base, there was a span of 19 bases. This CDR3 has 17 residues. Germline V gene lookup returns CDR1 MGHRA and CDR2 YSYEKL. The CDR3 DNA is TGCGCCAGCAGTCTCGGGGCAGCCAAGAGGTCCTACAATGAGCAGTTCTTC. Amino acids: CASSLGAAKRSYNEQFF.

The chain couples TRBV25-1 to TRBJ1-2; D is ambiguous. Germline-derived CDR1 and CDR2 are MGHDK and SYGVNS. The CDR3 consists of 14 residues. V shed 4 bases and J shed 2 bases, with 11 bases lying between them. The CDR3 is CASSVGTVNYGYTF. In DNA form, the CDR3 reads TGTGCCAGCAGTGTTGGCACAGTAAACTATGGCTACACCTTC.

As to this clonotype: No conserved phenylalanine or tryptophan ends this CDR3, so it is likely a read error. The V gene is TRBV30, the J gene TRBJ1-2; D not resolved. The CDR3 consists of 15 residues. The germline V gene has CDR1 GTSNPN and CDR2 SVGIG (reference sequence). V lost 1 base, J lost 5 bases, and 17 bases lay in between. CDR3 region: CAWSDQAQGPYGYTI. DNA for the CDR3: TGTGCCTGGAGTGACCAGGCCCAAGGTCCTTATGGCTACACCATC.

The V and J genes are TRBV2 and TRBJ1-1, with no clear D. The V gene lost 1 base and the J gene lost 10 bases, with 4 bases spanning the gap. In germline, CDR1 is SNHLY, CDR2 FYNNEI. The CDR3 sequence is 10 residues long. CDR3 loop: CASSEGSAFF. The CDR3 bases are TGTGCCAGCAGTGAAGGATCAGCTTTCTTT.

Only one count was recorded for this clonotype. The gene calls are TRBV10-3 and TRBJ1-2; D gene unclear. The germline gives CDR1 ENHRY, CDR2 SYGVKD. The V end lost 5 bases, the J end lost 6 bases, and 19 bases lay between the germline ends. The CDR3 has 15 residues. The CDR3 DNA reads TGTGCCATCAGTCAAGCCGGGCCTCAAGCGGATGGCTACACCTTC. Its translation is CAISQAGPQADGYTF.

The V call is TRBV3-1, the J call TRBJ1-5; D is possibly TRBD1 (5 bases). The CDR3 length is 14 residues. The germline gives CDR1 LGHDT, CDR2 YNNKEL (reference sequence). The germline V and J ends were trimmed by 0 bases and 7 bases, with 10 bases remaining between them. CDR3: CASSQDSAGQPQHF. The CDR3 DNA sequence: TGTGCCAGCAGCCAAGATTCGGCAGGGCAGCCCCAGCATTTT.

The chain employs TRBV29-1 and TRBJ1-2; TRBD1 matches 11 bases. With 6 bases clipped from V and 7 bases from J, the junction kept 4 bases outside the gene matches. Germline lookup yields CDR1 SQVTM and CDR2 ANQGSEA. CDR3 size: 12 residues. CDR3 coding DNA: TGCAGCGTGGACAGGGGGCAACTTGGCTACACCTTC. Amino acids: CSVDRGQLGYTF.

The chain is built from TRBV24-1 and TRBJ2-1; D is perhaps TRBD1 or TRBD2 (6 bases each). This CDR3 region has 17 residues. CDR1 KGHDR and CDR2 SFDVKD come from the germline V gene. Trimming pared 0 bases from V and 4 bases from J, leaving 15 bases between. The CDR3 reads CATSDLQTGAWYNEQFF. CDR3 in DNA: TGTGCCACCAGTGATTTGCAAACGGGGGCGTGGTACAATGAGCAGTTCTTC.

The CDR3 DNA follows: TGCAGCGTTGCTCCAGGGGGCGTCTCCTATGGCTACACCTTC. It codes for CSVAPGGVSYGYTF. The rearrangement uses TRBV29-1 and TRBJ1-2, with 8 bases that match TRBD1. V shed 4 bases and J 4 bases; nucleotides not matched to a gene: 8. Germline loops: CDR1 SQVTM, CDR2 ANQGSEA. This CDR3 has 14 amino acids.